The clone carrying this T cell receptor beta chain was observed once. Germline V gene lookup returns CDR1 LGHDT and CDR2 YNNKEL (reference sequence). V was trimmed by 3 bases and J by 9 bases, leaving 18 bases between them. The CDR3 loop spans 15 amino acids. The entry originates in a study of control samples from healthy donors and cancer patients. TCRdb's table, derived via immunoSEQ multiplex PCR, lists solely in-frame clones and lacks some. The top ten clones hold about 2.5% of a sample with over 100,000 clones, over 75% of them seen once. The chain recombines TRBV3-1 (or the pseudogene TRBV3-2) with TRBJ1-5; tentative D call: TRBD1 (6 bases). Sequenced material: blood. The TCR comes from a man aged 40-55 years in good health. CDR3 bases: TGTGCCAGCAGCCAGGACCACAGGGCCCGTCGGCCCCAGCATTTT. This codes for CASSQDHRARRPQHF.